This T cell receptor (beta chain) emerged from a study of Graves' ophthalmopathy and Graves' hyperthyroidism. This clonotype was seen a few times. This CDR3 region has 13 residues. Trimming removed 5 bases from V and 5 bases from J; junction bases left unmatched: 4. The V gene's germline CDR1 is SGHTA and CDR2 FQGTGA. Investigators amplified TCR beta CDR3 regions from RNA transcripts. A first-round RT-PCR used HTBI primers, followed by a second-round multiplex PCR. TCRdb re-analysed the multiplex PCR reads in MiXCR, keeping a single row per CDR3 protein. The profile shows 240,000 or so distinct CDR3 sequences, around 45% of them singletons. The study excluded patients with other autoimmune diseases, uncontrolled infections, pregnancy or lactation.

Specimen: peripheral blood. The origin of this receptor is an adult man with Graves' ophthalmopathy. The J gene is TRBJ1-1, the V gene TRBV7-3, with TRBD1 matching over 8 bases. The CDR3 reads CASSGDRGTEAFF. The CDR3 region has the DNA TGTGCCAGCAGCGGAGACAGGGGTACTGAAGCTTTCTTT.